This is a list of T cell receptor beta chains from one sample in a study of T-cell reconstitution after alpha-beta-depleted transplantation in children. TCRdb re-called the PCR reads with MiXCR, one entry per CDR3 protein. Of more than 250,000 distinct CDR3 sequences in the sample, roughly 9.5% were seen once. Sample: PBMCs from the stem cell graft donor, taken from the stem cell graft. These receptors were collected from a human donor who donated a stem cell graft to a child with SCID. The CDR3 runs from the conserved cysteine through the conserved F or W. The D gene is left open where the match is weak. A row's size may be missing; if present it is once, few, many or a size class.

abundance: few; j_gene: TRBJ2-7; v_gene: TRBV13; d_gene: -; CDR3nt: TGTGCCAGCAGCCCCCGGACAGTCTCCTACGAGCAGTACTTC; CDR3aa: CASSPRTVSYEQYF
abundance: few; j_gene: TRBJ1-2; v_gene: TRBV6-1; d_gene: -; CDR3nt: TGTGCCAGCATTGCCGCGTGGGGCTACACCTTC; CDR3aa: CASIAAWGYTF
abundance: -; j_gene: TRBJ2-7; v_gene: TRBV12-3/TRBV12-4; d_gene: TRBD2; CDR3nt: TGTGCCAGCAGGACTAGCGGGGTACAGCACGAGCAGTACTTC; CDR3aa: CASRTSGVQHEQYF
abundance: many; j_gene: TRBJ2-7; v_gene: TRBV7-2; d_gene: -; CDR3nt: TGTGCCAGCAGCTTAATACTCTACGAGCAGTACTTC; CDR3aa: CASSLILYEQYF
abundance: -; j_gene: TRBJ1-5; v_gene: TRBV20-1; d_gene: -; CDR3nt: TGCAGTGCTAGAGTGGGGTCCCCCAATCAGCCCCAGCATTTT; CDR3aa: CSARVGSPNQPQHF
abundance: many; j_gene: TRBJ2-3; v_gene: TRBV7-9; d_gene: -; CDR3nt: TGTGCCAGCAGCTTATTAGGGGGGACAGATACGCAGTATTTT; CDR3aa: CASSLLGGTDTQYF
abundance: many; j_gene: TRBJ2-7; v_gene: TRBV12-3/TRBV12-4; d_gene: -; CDR3nt: TGTGCCAGCAGAGCCGAGATAATGGGGCCCGAGCAGTACTTC; CDR3aa: CASRAEIMGPEQYF
abundance: -; j_gene: TRBJ1-4; v_gene: TRBV20-1; d_gene: -; CDR3nt: TGCAGTGCTAGTCCGGGGGAGAGTCATGAAAAACTGTTTTTT; CDR3aa: CSASPGESHEKLFF
abundance: many; j_gene: TRBJ2-2; v_gene: TRBV4-1; d_gene: -; CDR3nt: TGCGCCAGCAGCCAAGAGACCACCGGGGAGCTGTTTTTT; CDR3aa: CASSQETTGELFF
abundance: few; j_gene: TRBJ1-5; v_gene: TRBV20-1; d_gene: -; CDR3nt: TGCAGTGCTGTACGTGGAGCGGGGGATAGCAATCAGCCCCAGCATTTT; CDR3aa: CSAVRGAGDSNQPQHF
abundance: few; j_gene: TRBJ2-7; v_gene: TRBV5-6; d_gene: -; CDR3nt: TGTGCCAGCAGCCCCGGCCCCGGGACCACCGAGCAGTACTTC; CDR3aa: CASSPGPGTTEQYF
abundance: -; j_gene: TRBJ2-2; v_gene: TRBV7-8; d_gene: TRBD2; CDR3nt: TGTGCCAGCAGCTCACCCCGGGGCGGGGGGAACACCGGGGAGCTGTTTTTT; CDR3aa: CASSSPRGGGNTGELFF
abundance: -; j_gene: TRBJ2-7; v_gene: TRBV5-1; d_gene: -; CDR3nt: TGCGCCAGCAGTAAAGAGGTTCCAGCGCCAATACAGGACGAGCAGTACTTC; CDR3aa: CASSKEVPAPIQDEQYF
abundance: -; j_gene: TRBJ2-5; v_gene: TRBV12-3/TRBV12-4; d_gene: TRBD2; CDR3nt: TGTGCCAGCGCGGGGGGTACGGTTCATACCCAAGAGACCCAGTACTTC; CDR3aa: CASAGGTVHTQETQYF
abundance: few; j_gene: TRBJ2-5; v_gene: TRBV29-1; d_gene: -; CDR3nt: TGCAGCGTTGAAAGGAACCAAGAGACCCAGTACTTC; CDR3aa: CSVERNQETQYF
abundance: few; j_gene: TRBJ1-6; v_gene: TRBV6-1; d_gene: TRBD1; CDR3nt: TGTGCCAGCAGTGGACAGGGTGTGGATTCACCCCTCCACTTT; CDR3aa: CASSGQGVDSPLHF
abundance: -; j_gene: TRBJ2-2; v_gene: TRBV7-3; d_gene: TRBD2; CDR3nt: TGTGCCAGCAGCTTAAACTCAGCGGGGGTGTCCGGGGAGCTGTTTTTT; CDR3aa: CASSLNSAGVSGELFF
abundance: -; j_gene: TRBJ2-7; v_gene: TRBV12-3/TRBV12-4; d_gene: -; CDR3nt: TGTGCCAGCAGGGACAGCGGATACGAGCAGTACTTC; CDR3aa: CASRDSGYEQYF